The next 25 T cell receptor beta chains were all read from a single sample in a study of sequential checkpoint blockade in melanoma. Produced via immunoSEQ multiplex PCR; TCRdb's table is partial and in-frame only. Of 3,500 to 5,000 clones in the sample, less than 25% are singletons; the top ten hold over 4%. Treatment described: randomized to nivolumab then ipilimumab (arm A) or the reverse (arm B). The sequencing used tumor tissue (inferred from file names), collected from a patient given nivolumab and ipilimumab in sequence. The receptor set was obtained from a human donor with melanoma.

The chain is built from TRBV5-1 and TRBJ1-3; no clear D. Per the germline V gene, CDR1 is SGHRS and CDR2 is YFSETQ. The V and J ends lost 0 bases and 8 bases respectively, with 12 bases between them. The CDR3 runs 14 residues. The CDR3, as DNA: TGCGCCAGCAGCTTGGAACTCGGGCGGGACACCATATATTTT. It is translated as CASSLELGRDTIYF. The entire variable domain, with the rest obtained from reference TRBV5-1 and TRBJ1-3, is as follows: KAGVTQTPRYLIKTRGQQVTLSCSPISGHRSVSWYQQTPGQGLQFLFEYFSETQRNKGNFPGRFSGRQFSNSRSEMNVSTLELGDSALYLCASSLELGRDTIYFGEGSWLTVV.

The sample holds many counts of this clone. The rearrangement links TRBV5-3 to TRBJ2-5, with 13 bases aligning to TRBD2. TRBV5-3 is placed among ORFs of uncertain function. There are 15 residues in the CDR3. V lost 0 bases to trimming and J lost 4 bases; unmatched junction nucleotides: 0. CDR3 sequence (DNA): TGTGCCAGAAGCTTGGGACTAGCGGGGGGAGAGACCCAGTACTTC. It yields the protein CARSLGLAGGETQYF.

This clone was recorded a few times. The chain employs TRBV28 and TRBJ1-5, with D tentatively TRBD1 (5 bases). The germline V and J ends were trimmed by 5 bases and 5 bases, with 16 bases remaining between them. Germline V lookup: CDR1 MDHEN, CDR2 SYDVKM. The CDR3 totals 15 residues. The CDR3 loop reads CASSPERGGYQPQHF. The DNA of the CDR3 is TGTGCCAGCAGTCCAGAGCGGGGGGGGTATCAGCCCCAGCATTTT.

By share, this clone counts as medium-sized. The V and J genes are TRBV11-3 and TRBJ1-3; 9 nucleotides match TRBD1. The CDR3 contains 15 residues. After removal of 6 bases from V and 1 base from J, the junction contained 4 bases not matched to a gene. Germline-derived CDR1 and CDR2 are SGHNT and YENEEA. The CDR3 reads CASRLQGASGNTIYF. The CDR3 DNA reads TGTGCCAGCAGATTACAGGGGGCTTCTGGAAACACCATATATTTT.

This chain joins TRBV19 and TRBJ2-1; D is unresolved. The germline V and J ends were trimmed by 9 bases and 4 bases, with 16 bases remaining between them. The CDR3 is made up of 14 amino acids. Germline V gene lookup returns CDR1 LNHDA and CDR2 SQIVND (reference sequence). CDR3 residues: CASAPTLRYNEQFF. The DNA for the CDR3 is TGTGCCAGCGCCCCCACGCTGAGGTACAATGAGCAGTTCTTC.

This clone occurred a few times. The genes are TRBV15 and TRBJ1-1; tentative D call: TRBD1 (5 bases). Per the germline V gene, CDR1 is LNHNV and CDR2 is YYDKDF (reference sequence). The CDR3 is made up of 14 amino acids. V lost 0 bases and J 8 bases, leaving 13 bases between the germline ends. The CDR3 coding sequence is TGTGCCACCAGCAGAGAGCCCCACACAGGAGAAGCTTTCTTT. The encoded protein is CATSREPHTGEAFF.

This clone has a handful of counts. This sequence joins TRBV19 and TRBJ2-7, with unresolved D. The CDR3 totals 14 residues. Deletions cut 5 bases from V and 2 bases from J, with 13 bases between. Per the germline V gene, CDR1 is LNHDA and CDR2 is SQIVND (reference sequence). CDR3 protein: CASSWNDGPYEQYF. DNA for the CDR3: TGTGCCAGTAGTTGGAACGATGGGCCCTACGAGCAGTACTTC.

As DNA, the CDR3 is TGTGCCACCAGCTCACACCTAGCGGTCCGGAACGAGCAGTACTTC. This codes for CATSSHLAVRNEQYF. V is TRBV15 and J is TRBJ2-7; 7 bases line up with TRBD2. Trimming removed 5 bases from V and 5 bases from J; junction bases left unmatched: 12. The CDR3 is 15 amino acids. The V gene's germline CDR1 is LNHNV and CDR2 YYDKDF (reference sequence).

In its sample, this clone ranks as medium-sized (0.01 to 0.1%). The chain links TRBV6-7 to TRBJ2-3; D unclear. TRBV6-7 is designated an ORF whose function remains uncertain. The CDR3 length is 11 residues. The germline V and J ends were trimmed by 5 bases and 6 bases, with 6 bases remaining between them. The CDR3 loop reads CASSPGDTQYF. In DNA, the CDR3 is TGTGCCAGCAGTCCGGGTGATACGCAGTATTTT.

This clone was detected many times. The V and J genes are TRBV11-3 and TRBJ1-2, with D uncertain. Germline-derived CDR1 and CDR2 are SGHNT and YENEEA. The CDR3 runs to 14 residues. Trimming shortened V by 4 bases and J by 7 bases, and 16 bases separated the two germline ends. The CDR3 loop reads CASSSPDGRSGYTF. The DNA for the CDR3 is TGTGCCAGCAGCTCCCCGGACGGGCGTAGTGGCTACACCTTC.

In its sample, this clone was seen a few times. This chain connects TRBV6-8 to TRBJ2-7; 10 bases map to TRBD2. V trimming: 6 bases; J trimming: 3 bases; junction bases outside the gene matches: 8. In germline, CDR1 is MNHGY, CDR2 SAAAGT. The CDR3 loop spans 15 amino acids. For the CDR3, the DNA is TGTGCCAGCAGCGAACAGGCTAGCGGGAGCTACGAGCAGTACTTC. Translation: CASSEQASGSYEQYF.

The chain links TRBV18 to TRBJ2-7; no definite D call. Looked up from germline, CDR1 is KGHSH and CDR2 is LQKENI. This CDR3 comprises 14 residues. The V end was cut by 4 bases, the J end by 4 bases, with 14 bases between. The CDR3 DNA follows: TGTGCCAGCTCACGGGAACCGGGTTCTTACGAGCAGTACTTC. Its protein product is CASSREPGSYEQYF.

By sample share, this clone is medium-sized. The J gene is TRBJ1-1, the V gene TRBV11-3; no clear D gene. Trimming stripped 1 base from V and 0 bases from J, with 6 bases between. CDR1 SGHNT and CDR2 YENEEA come from the germline V gene. This CDR3 spans 14 amino acids. The CDR3 region has the DNA TGTGCCAGCAGCTTAGTGAACCTGAACACTGAAGCTTTCTTT. It codes for CASSLVNLNTEAFF. The whole variable domain, filled in from reference TRBV11-3 and TRBJ1-1, reads EAGVVQSPRYKIIEKKQPVAFWCNPISGHNTLYWYLQNLGQGPELLIRYENEEAVDDSQLPKDRFSAERLKGVDSTLKIQPAELGDSAVYLCASSLVNLNTEAFFGQGTRLTVV.

This clone was seen a handful of times. The CDR3 nucleotides are TGTGCCAGCAGTGAGTCCTGGGAGGGCACTGAAGCTTTCTTT. Protein product: CASSESWEGTEAFF. The rearrangement links TRBV6-8 to TRBJ1-1; D is uncertain. Per the germline V gene, CDR1 is MNHGY and CDR2 is SAAAGT. The CDR3 covers 14 residues. Trimming pared 5 bases from V and 4 bases from J, leaving 14 bases between.

The table lists this clone with a few counts. The chain recombines TRBV11-3 with TRBJ2-6; a weak D match, TRBD1 (6 bases). With 8 bases removed from V and 2 bases from J, the gap between germline ends came to 16 bases. This CDR3 contains 16 residues. The germline V gene has CDR1 SGHNT and CDR2 YENEEA. This chain's CDR3 is CASHSGAGAGANVLTF. The CDR3, as DNA: TGTGCCAGCCATTCTGGGGCAGGGGCTGGGGCCAACGTCCTGACTTTC.

This clone is medium-sized. The chain uses TRBV11-3 and TRBJ1-1; 9 nucleotides match TRBD1. The V and J ends lost 4 bases and 6 bases, in that order; junction bases with no gene match: 6. The CDR3 is 14 residues long. Germline V lookup: CDR1 SGHNT, CDR2 YENEEA. CDR3 protein: CASSYRRTGAEAFF. DNA of the CDR3: TGTGCCAGCAGCTACCGCAGGACAGGGGCTGAAGCTTTCTTT.

The gene calls are TRBV10-2 and TRBJ1-1, with 7 bases matching TRBD1. V shed 4 bases, J shed 4 bases, and the junction held 6 bases outside the gene matches. The CDR3 is 14 residues long. Germline CDR1 reads WSHSY; CDR2 reads SAAADI. The DNA of the CDR3 is TGCGCCAGCAGTGCCTGGCCAGGGGGCACTGAAGCTTTCTTT. This codes for CASSAWPGGTEAFF.

This chain joins TRBV19 and TRBJ1-6; 8 nucleotides agree with TRBD1. The CDR3 has 14 amino acids. Germline CDR1 and CDR2: LNHDA and SQIVND (reference sequence). The J segment lost 10 bases and the V segment lost 9 bases, leaving 11 bases of the junction unmatched. The CDR3 reads CASLGTGERSPLHF. The CDR3 DNA reads TGTGCCAGCCTGGGGACAGGTGAAAGATCACCCCTCCACTTT.

This clone was counted only a few times. The chain has TRBV6-8 and TRBJ2-7; 9 bases fit TRBD2. This CDR3 spans 15 amino acids. With V trimmed by 4 bases and J by 0 bases, 4 bases remained unmatched. Per germline, CDR1 MNHGY and CDR2 SAAAGT. The CDR3 nucleotides are TGTGCCAGCAGTTCGACTAGCGGTACCTCCTACGAGCAGTACTTC. Its translation: CASSSTSGTSYEQYF.

This clone is medium-sized. The chain combines TRBV9 with TRBJ2-7, with D possibly called TRBD1 or TRBD2 (6 bases each). The CDR3 is 15 amino acids. Germline V gives CDR1 SGDLS, CDR2 YYNGEE. Trimming took off 2 bases at V and 3 bases at J, with 15 bases between the two ends. The CDR3 nucleotides are TGTGCCAGCAGCGTTTCCGGGGGCGCCGGCTACGAGCAGTACTTC. As protein: CASSVSGGAGYEQYF.

The chain combines TRBV6-8 with TRBJ2-1, with 9 bases identical to TRBD1. V lost 5 bases, J lost 7 bases, and 9 bases stayed unmatched. This CDR3 is built from 15 residues. The V gene's germline CDR1 is MNHGY and CDR2 SAAAGT. The CDR3 bases are TGTGCCAGCAGTGACTTGGGGACAGGGATAAATGAGCAGTTCTTC. It is translated as CASSDLGTGINEQFF.

This clone was counted only a few times. The genes are TRBV30 and TRBJ2-7; TRBD1 aligns across 8 bases. Per the germline V gene, CDR1 is GTSNPN and CDR2 is SVGIG (reference sequence). This CDR3 contains 11 residues. V lost 5 bases and J lost 3; bases outside the gene matches: 0. This CDR3 is CAWDRGYEQYF. The CDR3 nucleotides read TGTGCCTGGGACAGGGGCTACGAGCAGTACTTC.

The chain has TRBV29-1 and TRBJ1-2; no clear D gene. CDR3 length equals 14 residues. V lost 6 bases to trimming and J lost 7 bases, with 21 bases between them. In germline, CDR1 is SQVTM, CDR2 ANQGSEA. The CDR3 sequence: CSVQPTIGVGGYTF. CDR3 sequence (DNA): TGCAGCGTCCAACCTACAATTGGGGTAGGTGGCTACACCTTC.

This clone counts as medium-sized. The V call is TRBV11-3, the J call TRBJ1-5, with D perhaps TRBD1 (6 bases). CDR3 length: 15 amino acids. Germline lookup yields CDR1 SGHNT and CDR2 YENEEA. The V end was cut by 5 bases, the J end by 4 bases, with 15 bases between. The CDR3 loop is CASSPLQGSNQPQHF. CDR3 coding DNA: TGTGCCAGCAGCCCCTTACAGGGCTCAAATCAGCCCCAGCATTTT.

This chain uses TRBV19 with TRBJ2-6; perhaps TRBD1 as D (5 bases). Looked up from germline, CDR1 is LNHDA and CDR2 is SQIVND (reference sequence). The CDR3 is 19 amino acids. With 4 bases removed from V and 5 bases from J, the gap between germline ends came to 24 bases. CDR3: CASSKQATKSQSRANVLTF. For the CDR3, the DNA is TGTGCCAGTAGTAAACAGGCGACCAAATCACAAAGTCGGGCCAACGTCCTGACTTTC.